This T cell receptor (beta chain) emerged from a study of T-cell memory formation after mild COVID-19. Constant-segment primers and 5'RACE yielded cDNA libraries for TCR alpha and TCR beta, each carrying sample barcodes and UMIs. TCRdb ran MiXCR on the 5' RACE reads and lists one entry per CDR3 protein. This sample has roughly 130,000 distinct CDR3 sequences, with about 6% found just once. Study results and limitations: In second-wave clones peaking day 37, SARS-CoV-2 specificity remained unconfirmed. Memory cells collected pre-infection included some clones that later responded, suggesting cross-reactive memory joined. Chiefly within CM and EM were the contracting CD4+ clones; CD8+ ones were within EMRA.

As to this clonotype: Its target is not known.

Trimming cost V 6 bases and J 2 bases, with 13 bases left between them. Germline V gene data show CDR1 as DFQATT and CDR2 as SNEGSKA (reference sequence). The CDR3 has 13 residues. The receptor was derived from an adult woman who had mild COVID-19 (a few samples of this study predate the infection). Cell type and time point are not known. This chain uses TRBV20-1 with TRBJ2-5; TRBD1 is a possible D gene (6 bases). Specimen: PBMCs or a T cell subset sorted from them (not recorded which). The CDR3 sequence is CSAHRTVQETQYF. DNA for the CDR3: TGCAGTGCGCATCGGACAGTACAAGAGACCCAGTACTTC.